The rows below give T cell receptor beta chains drawn from one sample of a study of T cell responses to AZD1222 COVID-19 vaccine. Profiled with immunoSEQ multiplex PCR; TCRdb holds only in-frame clones, not every one. The sample shows roughly 150,000 clones, around 88% of them seen only once. The source was peripheral blood, collected on day 0 of AZD1222 vaccination. Receptors were obtained from an adult in good health. Both conserved end residues are part of each CDR3. The order of the fields is D gene, J gene, clone size, V gene, CDR3 DNA, CDR3 protein. A D gene is named only where the DNA matches it firmly. Size is omitted from some rows. Given values are once, few, many or a class for expanded clones.

D: NA; J: TRBJ1-4; size: NA; V: TRBV20-1; DNA: TGCAGTGCTAGAGATAAGGAAAAACTGTTTTTT; CDR3: CSARDKEKLFF
D: TRBD1; J: TRBJ2-2; size: NA; V: TRBV29-1; DNA: TGCAGCGTAGCCACACAGGGGGCCTACACCGGGGAGCTGTTTTTT; CDR3: CSVATQGAYTGELFF
D: NA; J: TRBJ1-5; size: NA; V: TRBV3-1/TRBV3-2; DNA: TGTGCCAGCAGCCAAGGGAGGGCAGGCAATCAGCCCCAGCATTTT; CDR3: CASSQGRAGNQPQHF
D: NA; J: TRBJ2-7; size: few; V: TRBV15; DNA: TGTGCCACCAGCAGAGGTAACGAAGGCCCCCCGCTTTACGAGCAGTACTTC; CDR3: CATSRGNEGPPLYEQYF
D: NA; J: TRBJ2-1; size: few; V: TRBV9; DNA: TGTGCCAGCAGCGCAAGCTCCTACAATGAGCAGTTCTTC; CDR3: CASSASSYNEQFF
D: NA; J: TRBJ1-2; size: NA; V: TRBV5-4; DNA: TGTGCCAGCAGCTTGATCGCTACAGGGAGCTACACCTTC; CDR3: CASSLIATGSYTF
D: NA; J: TRBJ1-5; size: NA; V: TRBV6-5; DNA: TGTGCCAGCAGTAGTGAAGGGGGGGGTTTTCAGCCCCAGCATTTT; CDR3: CASSSEGGGFQPQHF
D: NA; J: TRBJ1-2; size: NA; V: TRBV18; DNA: TGTGCCAGCTCACCCGACGACGGGGGCTACACCTTC; CDR3: CASSPDDGGYTF
D: TRBD1; J: TRBJ1-5; size: NA; V: TRBV5-6; DNA: TGTGCCAGCAGTTCGGGGACAGGGAGGGTTCAGCCCCAGCATTTT; CDR3: CASSSGTGRVQPQHF
D: NA; J: TRBJ2-5; size: NA; V: TRBV20-1; DNA: TGCAGTGCTAGAAGGGGGACCCAGTACTTC; CDR3: CSARRGTQYF
D: NA; J: TRBJ2-3; size: NA; V: TRBV7-2; DNA: TGTGCCAGCAGCTTAGGGCTGGGGAGCACAGATACGCAGTATTTT; CDR3: CASSLGLGSTDTQYF
D: TRBD1; J: TRBJ1-2; size: NA; V: TRBV4-3; DNA: TGCGCCAGCAGCCATCGGGGACAGGGGGCTTATGGCTACACCTTC; CDR3: CASSHRGQGAYGYTF
D: NA; J: TRBJ1-3; size: NA; V: TRBV3-1/TRBV3-2; DNA: TGTGCCAGCAGCCAAAACACAGGGTCTGGAAACACCATATATTTT; CDR3: CASSQNTGSGNTIYF
D: NA; J: TRBJ2-2; size: NA; V: TRBV27; DNA: TGTGCCAGCCGTTTCGGCTTGCCTCTCACCGGGGAGCTGTTTTTT; CDR3: CASRFGLPLTGELFF
D: NA; J: TRBJ2-1; size: NA; V: TRBV6-4; DNA: TGTGCCAGCAGTCTTCAGGGGGAGGGCAATGAGCAGTTCTTC; CDR3: CASSLQGEGNEQFF
D: TRBD1; J: TRBJ1-1; size: NA; V: TRBV7-9; DNA: TGTGCCAGCAGCCGAAAAGGGACAGGGCGGAACACTGAAGCTTTCTTT; CDR3: CASSRKGTGRNTEAFF
D: TRBD2; J: TRBJ2-1; size: once; V: TRBV10-3; DNA: TGTGCCACCCTAGTAGCGGGAGCAGGCAATGAGCAGTTCTTC; CDR3: CATLVAGAGNEQFF
D: NA; J: TRBJ2-3; size: NA; V: TRBV2; DNA: TGTGCCAGCAGGGAGGACAGCCACACAGATACGCAGTATTTT; CDR3: CASREDSHTDTQYF
D: TRBD1; J: TRBJ1-2; size: NA; V: TRBV4-3; DNA: TGCGCCAGCAGCCAAGGGTATGGACAGGGGAACTATGGCTACACCTTC; CDR3: CASSQGYGQGNYGYTF
D: NA; J: TRBJ2-7; size: NA; V: TRBV23-1; DNA: TGCGCCAGCAGTCAAGTAGAAACACGCAATCCCCCTTCCTACGAGCAGTACTTC; CDR3: CASSQVETRNPPSYEQYF
D: TRBD1; J: TRBJ1-5; size: NA; V: TRBV7-8; DNA: TGTGCCAGCGGGGACAGGGAGAATCAGCCCCAGCATTTT; CDR3: CASGDRENQPQHF
D: NA; J: TRBJ1-1; size: once; V: TRBV4-3; DNA: TGCGCCAGCAGCCAACAGGGAGACACTGAAGCTTTCTTT; CDR3: CASSQQGDTEAFF
D: NA; J: TRBJ2-2; size: NA; V: TRBV18; DNA: TGTGCCAGCTCCCTAGGACAGCCGAATTCGAACACCGGGGAGCTGTTTTTT; CDR3: CASSLGQPNSNTGELFF
D: TRBD1; J: TRBJ2-1; size: NA; V: TRBV11-3; DNA: TGTGCCAGCAGCGAACTAGGACAGGGAGGCTACAATGAGCAGTTCTTC; CDR3: CASSELGQGGYNEQFF
D: NA; J: TRBJ2-5; size: NA; V: TRBV5-1; DNA: TGCGCCACCGCTGGGGGCACAGGGGAGACCCAGTACTTC; CDR3: CATAGGTGETQYF
D: TRBD2; J: TRBJ2-7; size: NA; V: TRBV5-4; DNA: TGTGCCAGCAGTCCTGGACTAGCGGGAGCCAGCTACGAGCAGTACTTC; CDR3: CASSPGLAGASYEQYF
D: NA; J: TRBJ1-5; size: NA; V: TRBV2; DNA: TGTGCCAGCAGTAGGGAGGCAGACGATCAGCCCCAGCATTTT; CDR3: CASSREADDQPQHF
D: NA; J: TRBJ1-1; size: NA; V: TRBV14; DNA: TGTGCCAGCAGCCAAGACCTGGGGAGCTTCGGCACTGAAGCTTTCTTT; CDR3: CASSQDLGSFGTEAFF
D: TRBD2; J: TRBJ2-1; size: NA; V: TRBV29-1; DNA: TGCAGCGTTGAATCCGGGACTAGCGGATTCCGATCCTACAATGAGCAGTTCTTC; CDR3: CSVESGTSGFRSYNEQFF
D: TRBD2; J: TRBJ2-1; size: NA; V: TRBV29-1; DNA: TGCAGCGTCGAAACCGGGACTAGCGGGAGGGCCTATGAGCAGTTCTTC; CDR3: CSVETGTSGRAYEQFF
D: NA; J: TRBJ1-5; size: NA; V: TRBV21-1; DNA: TGTGCCAGTTTGTGCGGTAGCAATCAGCCCCAGCATTTT; CDR3: CASLCGSNQPQHF
D: NA; J: TRBJ1-6; size: NA; V: TRBV9; DNA: TGTGCCAGCAGCCCGGACCGGAGCTCCTATAATTCACCCCTCCACTTT; CDR3: CASSPDRSSYNSPLHF
D: TRBD1; J: TRBJ1-1; size: NA; V: TRBV18; DNA: TGTGCCAGCTCACGTGGGACAGTCAGAGAGGGCACTGAAGCTTTCTTT; CDR3: CASSRGTVREGTEAFF